The clone carrying this T cell receptor beta chain appeared once. The antigen is not known. Amplification used 60 Vbeta primers and 13 Jbeta primers. TCRdb keeps only in-frame clones here, not all; method: immunoSEQ multiplex PCR. The data contain around 100,000 clones, roughly 80% of them seen just once; the ten biggest clones take up roughly 4.9%. These data belong to a study of cytomegalovirus exposure and HLA in healthy donors. Findings of the study overall: An apparent linkage of common viral pathogens to several of the most significant clusters emerged in a later analysis. HLA-A and HLA-B allele assignments for most subjects were reportedly predicted accurately using TCR beta sequences.

The clonotype originates from a female donor in good health and CMV-seropositive. Material for sequencing was PBMCs.

In nucleotides, the CDR3 is TGTGCTAGTGGTGGGAAGCAGGGAAAAGACCAGTTCTTC. It encodes CASGGKQGKDQFF. This sequence joins TRBV12-5 and TRBJ2-1, with TRBD1 as a possible D gene (5 bases). CDR1 and CDR2 from the germline V gene are LGHNT and FRNRAP. Trimming pared 5 bases from V and 13 bases from J, leaving 18 bases between. The length of the CDR3 is 13 residues.